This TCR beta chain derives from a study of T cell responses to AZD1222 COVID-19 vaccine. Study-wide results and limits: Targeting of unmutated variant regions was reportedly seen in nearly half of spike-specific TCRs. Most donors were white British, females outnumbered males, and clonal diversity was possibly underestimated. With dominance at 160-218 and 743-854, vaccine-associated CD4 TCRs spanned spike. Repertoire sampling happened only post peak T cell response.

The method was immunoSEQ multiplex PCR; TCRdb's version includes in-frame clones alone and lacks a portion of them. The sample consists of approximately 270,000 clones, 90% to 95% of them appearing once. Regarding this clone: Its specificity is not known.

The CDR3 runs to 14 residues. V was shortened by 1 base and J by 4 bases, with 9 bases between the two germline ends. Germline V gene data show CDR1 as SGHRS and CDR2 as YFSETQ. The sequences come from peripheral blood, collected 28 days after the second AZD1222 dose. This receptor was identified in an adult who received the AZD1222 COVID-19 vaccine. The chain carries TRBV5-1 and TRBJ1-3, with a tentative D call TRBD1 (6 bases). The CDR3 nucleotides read TGCGCCAGCAGCTTGTCAGGGGCGGGAAACACCATATATTTT. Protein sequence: CASSLSGAGNTIYF.